A selection of T cell receptor beta chains follows, all from one sample in a study of cytomegalovirus exposure and HLA in healthy donors. Libraries were prepared by immunoSEQ multiplex PCR; TCRdb keeps only in-frame clonotypes and omits some of them. Here the sample spans 170,000 or so clones, more than 60% being singletons. Sequencing was carried out using PBMCs. The receptors come from a woman in her 50s in good health and CMV-seropositive. The CDR3 runs from the conserved cysteine through the conserved F or W. D genes are given only for firm matches. The listing skips clone size in some rows; elsewhere it reads once, few, many or a size class.

j_gene | abundance | v_gene | d_gene | CDR3aa | CDR3nt
TRBJ2-1 | few | TRBV27 | TRBD2 | CASSSLAGDYNEQFF | TGTGCCAGCAGTTCACTAGCGGGGGACTACAATGAGCAGTTCTTC
TRBJ2-5 | once | TRBV7-2 | . | CASSWGSRGGQETQYF | TGTGCCAGCAGCTGGGGGTCGAGGGGGGGGCAAGAGACCCAGTACTTC
TRBJ1-2 | few | TRBV5-6 | . | CASSSRSRGYTF | TGTGCCAGCAGCTCTCGGAGTCGAGGCTACACCTTC
TRBJ2-7 | . | TRBV4-1 | TRBD1 | CASSQLARQGRRNEQYF | TGCGCCAGCAGCCAACTCGCCCGACAGGGGAGGAGGAACGAGCAGTACTTC
TRBJ2-7 | . | TRBV5-1 | TRBD1 | CASSPATGSAGGQYF | TGCGCCAGCAGCCCCGCGACAGGGAGCGCGGGCGGGCAGTACTTC
TRBJ2-5 | . | TRBV5-5 | . | CASSTVRREETQYF | TGTGCCAGCAGCACTGTTAGACGGGAAGAGACCCAGTACTTC
TRBJ2-3 | . | TRBV4-1 | TRBD1 | CASSLYPGQGGTDTQYF | TGCGCCAGCAGCCTCTATCCGGGACAGGGAGGGACAGATACGCAGTATTTT
TRBJ2-6 | . | TRBV7-9 | . | CSSSPTGYSGANVLTF | TGTTCCAGCAGCCCCACCGGGTACTCTGGGGCCAACGTCCTGACTTTC
TRBJ2-7 | . | TRBV2 | . | CASKDRSSYEQYF | TGTGCCAGCAAAGACAGGAGCTCCTACGAGCAGTACTTC
TRBJ1-2 | . | TRBV4-3 | TRBD1 | CASSQGTPNRGLGYGYTF | TGCGCCAGCAGCCAAGGCACCCCAAACAGGGGGCTTGGCTATGGCTACACCTTC
TRBJ2-1 | . | TRBV6-1 | TRBD2 | CASSDSGLAAPFF | TGTGCCAGCAGTGATTCGGGACTAGCGGCGCCCTTCTTC
TRBJ2-3 | . | TRBV5-6 | . | CAGSTRDFFYSSTDTQYF | TGTGCCGGCAGCACTCGGGACTTTTTCTATTCTAGCACAGATACGCAGTATTTT
TRBJ2-1 | . | TRBV7-2 | TRBD2 | CASRRTSGSPYNEQFF | TGTGCCAGCAGGCGGACTAGCGGGTCCCCCTACAATGAGCAGTTCTTC
TRBJ2-7 | . | TRBV16 | . | CASSQSAEAGLGEQYF | TGTGCCAGCAGCCAATCCGCGGAAGCCGGTCTGGGCGAGCAGTACTTC
TRBJ1-4 | . | TRBV19 | . | CASGQTAFEKLFF | TGTGCCAGTGGTCAGACAGCGTTCGAAAAACTGTTTTTT
TRBJ2-7 | . | TRBV11-2 | . | CASSRLQSSYEQYF | TGTGCCAGCAGCCGATTACAGAGCTCCTACGAGCAGTACTTC
TRBJ1-2 | . | TRBV4-3 | TRBD1 | CASSTDEGATDYGYTF | TGCGCCAGCAGCACGGACGAGGGGGCAACTGACTATGGCTACACCTTC
TRBJ1-5 | once | TRBV6-6 | . | CASRPGRGNQPQHF | TGTGCCAGCAGACCCGGAAGGGGGAATCAGCCCCAGCATTTT
TRBJ2-1 | . | TRBV10-1 | TRBD2 | CASEAGKSNEQFF | TGCGCCAGCGAAGCGGGAAAAAGCAATGAGCAGTTCTTC
TRBJ1-1 | once | TRBV2 | . | CASSEGRGGDTEAFF | TGTGCCAGCAGTGAAGGAAGAGGAGGGGACACTGAAGCTTTCTTT
TRBJ1-6 | . | TRBV5-1 | . | CASSFRQGSDSPLHF | TGCGCCAGCAGCTTCCGGCAGGGATCGGATTCACCCCTCCACTTT
TRBJ2-7 | . | TRBV18 | . | CASSSQGISGEQYF | TGTGCCAGCTCATCACAGGGGATTAGCGGCGAGCAGTACTTC
TRBJ2-7 | once | TRBV5-5 | . | CASSLARVSYEQYF | TGTGCCAGCAGCTTGGCCCGGGTGTCCTACGAGCAGTACTTC
TRBJ2-7 | . | TRBV19 | TRBD1 | CASTEFQGVNYEQYF | TGTGCCAGTACCGAATTCCAGGGGGTTAACTACGAGCAGTACTTC
TRBJ1-2 | . | TRBV2 | . | CASSESRINYGYTF | TGTGCCAGCAGTGAATCCAGGATTAACTATGGCTACACCTTC
TRBJ2-4 | once | TRBV11-2 | TRBD2 | CASSFLRSGGASTKNIQYF | TGTGCCAGCAGCTTTTTACGTAGCGGGGGGGCCTCAACCAAAAACATTCAGTACTTC
TRBJ2-2 | few | TRBV2 | TRBD2 | CASGRARGGSGRNTGELFF | TGTGCCAGCGGCCGTGCTCGAGGGGGTAGCGGGAGGAACACCGGGGAGCTGTTTTTT
TRBJ2-1 | . | TRBV15 | TRBD2 | CATSRTPMRTSNNEQFF | TGTGCCACCAGCAGAACCCCGATGAGGACTAGCAACAATGAGCAGTTCTTC
TRBJ2-1 | . | TRBV7-6 | . | CASSFYSRANDNEQFF | TGTGCCAGCAGCTTTTATTCGAGGGCCAATGACAATGAGCAGTTCTTC
TRBJ2-1 | . | TRBV15 | TRBD2 | CATSKRAGGVEQFF | TGTGCCACCAGCAAAAGGGCGGGGGGCGTTGAGCAGTTCTTC
TRBJ2-1 | . | TRBV7-2 | TRBD2 | CASSSIGTSVYNEQFF | TGTGCCAGCAGCTCAATCGGGACTAGCGTCTACAATGAGCAGTTCTTC
TRBJ1-5 | . | TRBV28 | TRBD1 | CASSFGTGSQQPQHF | TGTGCCAGCAGTTTCGGGACAGGGAGTCAGCAGCCCCAGCATTTT
TRBJ2-1 | few | TRBV5-4 | . | CASKEAGTGNEQFF | TGTGCCAGCAAAGAAGCGGGCACAGGAAATGAGCAGTTCTTC
TRBJ2-7 | . | TRBV5-4 | TRBD1 | CASSLGQGRSYEQYF | TGTGCCAGCAGCTTGGGACAGGGGAGGTCCTACGAGCAGTACTTC
TRBJ1-4 | few | TRBV2 | . | CASRVDRSEKLFF | TGTGCCAGCAGAGTAGACAGATCAGAAAAACTGTTTTTT
TRBJ1-1 | once | TRBV7-9 | . | CASSYNREGEAFF | TGTGCCAGCAGCTATAACAGGGAGGGTGAAGCTTTCTTT
TRBJ2-7 | once | TRBV6-1 | . | CASSEAAAYEQYF | TGTGCCAGCAGTGAAGCGGCGGCCTACGAGCAGTACTTC
TRBJ1-2 | . | TRBV6-5 | TRBD1 | CASKKGQGLYGYTF | TGTGCCAGCAAGAAGGGACAGGGGCTTTATGGCTACACCTTC
TRBJ2-3 | . | TRBV19 | . | CASSIRPGPLDTQYF | TGTGCCAGTAGTATACGCCCAGGGCCTTTAGATACGCAGTATTTT
TRBJ1-2 | . | TRBV9 | . | CASSYTGANYGYTF | TGTGCCAGCAGCTATACAGGCGCTAACTATGGCTACACCTTC
TRBJ1-5 | few | TRBV19 | TRBD1 | CASSIRPGQGHQPQHF | TGTGCCAGTAGTATTCGCCCGGGACAGGGCCATCAGCCCCAGCATTTT
TRBJ2-3 | . | TRBV5-5 | TRBD2 | CASSSLASGDTQYF | TGTGCCAGCAGCTCCTTAGCTAGCGGTGATACGCAGTATTTT
TRBJ1-4 | few | TRBV10-3 | . | CAIRESTNEKLFF | TGTGCCATTAGAGAATCAACTAATGAAAAACTGTTTTTT
TRBJ1-2 | . | TRBV30 | . | CAWSGQRGGYTF | TGTGCCTGGAGTGGTCAGAGAGGTGGCTACACCTTC
TRBJ1-2 | . | TRBV7-9 | . | CASSLFGQGGYGYTF | TGTGCCAGCAGCTTATTTGGGCAGGGTGGCTATGGCTACACCTTC
TRBJ1-6 | . | TRBV7-8 | . | CASSSQGSYNSPLHF | TGTGCCAGCAGCTCCCAGGGCTCCTATAATTCACCCCTCCACTTT
TRBJ1-1 | . | TRBV28 | TRBD1 | CASSPYMTGVTEAFF | TGTGCCAGCAGTCCCTATATGACAGGGGTCACTGAAGCTTTCTTT
TRBJ1-2 | . | TRBV6-5 | TRBD1 | CASSYFAQGANGYTF | TGTGCCAGCAGTTACTTCGCGCAGGGGGCCAATGGCTACACCTTC
TRBJ1-2 | . | TRBV19 | . | CASSPGTASNYGYTF | TGTGCCAGTAGTCCGGGGACTGCCTCTAACTATGGCTACACCTTC
TRBJ2-1 | . | TRBV6-1 | . | CASSSGFYNEQFF | TGTGCCAGCAGTAGCGGGTTCTACAATGAGCAGTTCTTC
TRBJ1-5 | few | TRBV30 | . | CAWSVSGDQPQHF | TGTGCCTGGAGTGTATCAGGGGATCAGCCCCAGCATTTT
TRBJ2-1 | . | TRBV4-3 | TRBD2 | CASSPVVGGRAESNEQFF | TGCGCCAGCAGCCCAGTAGTTGGCGGGAGGGCCGAGAGCAATGAGCAGTTCTTC
TRBJ1-6 | . | TRBV5-4 | TRBD1 | CASSLEEGQGYSPLHF | TGTGCCAGCAGCTTGGAAGAGGGACAGGGGTATTCACCCCTCCACTTT
TRBJ2-7 | . | TRBV5-1 | TRBD1 | CASSLAGQGSSYEQYF | TGCGCCAGCAGCTTGGCGGGACAGGGGAGCTCCTACGAGCAGTACTTC